Each of the 22 T cell receptor beta chains below was sequenced from the same sample in a study of blood T cell repertoires in COVID-19 (dated by TCRdb to between 2020 and 2021). Receptor libraries were prepared by the immunoSEQ multiplex PCR assay. The table was pulled from immuneACCESS by TCRdb, which kept in-frame rearrangements only. Such tables lose some clones; where checked, under half of the loss comes from unresolved V genes, and the rest has no known cause. For this sample the table gives approximately 56,000 clones, of which 89% were detected only once. 43% of the sample comes from the top ten. Sequencing used peripheral blood. These receptor sequences come from a woman between 55 and 75 years old with COVID-19, enrolled during active disease.

This clone showed up just a few times. The chain employs TRBV2 and TRBJ2-3; TRBD2 might be the D (6 bases). The CDR3 length is 17 residues. The germline gives CDR1 SNHLY, CDR2 FYNNEI. The ends were cut back, 0 bases at V and 2 bases at J, with 15 bases in the middle. In DNA form, the CDR3 reads TGTGCCAGCAGTGAAGCGCTTTTGCGGGACCCCACAGATACGCAGTATTTT. The encoded protein is CASSEALLRDPTDTQYF.

This clone was detected only once. V gene TRBV15 combines with J gene TRBJ2-1; D is unclear. Deletions cut 0 bases from V and 11 bases from J, with 11 bases between. CDR1 LNHNV and CDR2 YYDKDF come from the germline V gene (reference sequence). CDR3 size: 13 residues. The CDR3 sequence is CATSRDRSRKQFF. CDR3 DNA: TGTGCCACCAGCAGAGATCGGTCTAGGAAGCAGTTCTTC.

The chain employs TRBV6-5 and TRBJ1-1, with a tentative D call TRBD1 (6 bases). In germline, CDR1 is MNHEY, CDR2 SVGAGI. Trimming removed 4 bases from V and 3 bases from J, with 9 bases in between. The CDR3 contains 13 residues. CDR3 DNA sequence: TGTGCCAGCAGTTCATGGACAGACACTGAAGCTTTCTTT. It codes for CASSSWTDTEAFF.

J is TRBJ2-7 and V is TRBV12-3 or TRBV12-4; D ambiguous. V was shortened by 3 bases and J by 3 bases, with 3 bases between the two germline ends. The CDR3 runs to 11 residues. This CDR3 is CASSFGYEQYF. CDR3 sequence (DNA): TGTGCCAGCAGTTTCGGCTACGAGCAGTACTTC.

The chain has TRBV5-4 and TRBJ1-6, with unresolved D. The CDR3 loop spans 15 amino acids. Trimming left V 0 bases short and J 8 bases short, with 12 bases between. In germline, CDR1 is SGHNT, CDR2 YYREEE (reference sequence). The CDR3 reads CASSLEASSDSPLHF. Written as DNA, the CDR3 is TGTGCCAGCAGCTTGGAAGCATCCTCGGATTCACCCCTCCACTTT.

The chain joins TRBV2 to TRBJ1-5, with a weak D call TRBD1 (5 bases). CDR1 and CDR2 (germline): SNHLY, FYNNEI. The CDR3 length is 14 residues. The germline V and J ends were trimmed by 6 bases and 6 bases, with 15 bases remaining between them. The CDR3 region has the DNA TGTGCCAGCAGGAAAGGGAGCGGGGGTCAGCCCCAGCATTTT. It encodes CASRKGSGGQPQHF.

This clone was picked up many times. This chain joins TRBV24-1 and TRBJ2-3; perhaps TRBD2 as D (5 bases). The V gene's germline CDR1 is KGHDR and CDR2 SFDVKD. This CDR3 has 14 residues. V dropped 5 bases and J dropped 8 bases, with 16 bases sitting between them. The CDR3 loop reads CATSGGGPSATQYF. CDR3 DNA: TGTGCCACCAGTGGTGGAGGCCCCTCAGCTACGCAGTATTTT.

The chain recombines TRBV5-6 with TRBJ2-5; 7 bases agree with TRBD1. Germline trimming cut 5 bases from V and 1 base from J; bases unmatched to any gene: 5. Germline CDR1 SGHDT, CDR2 YYEEEE. This CDR3 comprises 14 residues. This chain's CDR3 is CASSTGTVQETQYF. As DNA, the CDR3 is TGTGCCAGCAGTACCGGGACAGTCCAAGAGACCCAGTACTTC.

This chain uses TRBV24-1 with TRBJ2-1; 10 nucleotides align to TRBD2. Germline V gives CDR1 KGHDR, CDR2 SFDVKD. CDR3 length equals 15 residues. J lost 4 bases, V lost 3 bases, and 2 bases had no gene match. The CDR3, as DNA: TGTGCCACCAGTGATAGCGGGGGGGCGTACAATGAGCAGTTCTTC. Translating it yields CATSDSGGAYNEQFF.

The genes are TRBV10-3 and TRBJ2-3; 11 bases map to TRBD1. V was pared by 7 bases and J by 4 bases, with 7 bases of the junction left unmatched. Germline CDR1 reads ENHRY; CDR2 reads SYGVKD. The CDR3 contains 15 residues. This CDR3 is CAITPGQGGADTQYF. DNA of the CDR3: TGTGCCATCACCCCGGGACAGGGGGGCGCAGATACGCAGTATTTT.

The chain links TRBV6-5 to TRBJ2-3; D remains ambiguous. Germline loops: CDR1 MNHEY, CDR2 SVGAGI. CDR3 length: 14 residues. Trimming left V 2 bases short and J 2 bases short, with 8 bases between. The CDR3 reads CASSYAYPTDTQYF. The CDR3, as DNA: TGTGCCAGCAGTTACGCCTATCCCACAGATACGCAGTATTTT.

This chain connects TRBV12-3 or TRBV12-4 to TRBJ1-2; 10 bases are a match to TRBD1. The CDR3 runs to 13 residues. Germline trimming cut 6 bases from V and 8 bases from J; bases unmatched to any gene: 6. The CDR3: CASSSGTGVGYTF. The CDR3 nucleotides are TGTGCCAGCAGCTCCGGGACAGGGGTGGGCTACACCTTC.

This clone was counted a single time. This sequence joins TRBV2 and TRBJ2-1; the D gene is possibly TRBD2 (7 bases). The CDR3 length is 15 residues. V shed 4 bases and J shed 7 bases, with 17 bases lying between them. CDR1 SNHLY and CDR2 FYNNEI come from the germline V gene. The CDR3 nucleotides read TGTGCCAGCAGTGTTAGGGGGGGCGGCTGGAATGAGCAGTTCTTC. Protein product: CASSVRGGGWNEQFF.

CDR3 region: CASSQGGTGVHYEQYF. CDR3 nucleotides: TGTGCCAGCAGCCAGGGGGGGACAGGGGTACACTACGAGCAGTACTTC. The chain recombines TRBV7-2 with TRBJ2-7; 10 bases agree with TRBD1. Germline CDR1 and CDR2: SGHTA and FQGNSA. This CDR3 region has 16 residues. Unmatched junction bases numbered 10, after V lost 5 bases and J lost 3 bases.

The chain is built from TRBV3-1 (or the pseudogene TRBV3-2) and TRBJ2-6; unclear D gene. The CDR3 totals 13 residues. Trimming took off 10 bases at V and 2 bases at J, with 9 bases between the two ends. From germline, CDR1 is LGHDT and CDR2 YNNKEL (reference sequence). This CDR3 is CAISVAGANVLTF. The CDR3 bases are TGTGCCATCTCCGTTGCTGGGGCCAACGTCCTGACTTTC.

This clone was observed a single time. V gene TRBV19 combines with J gene TRBJ1-5, with D hard to call. This CDR3 is 14 amino acids long. Deletions cut 3 bases from V and 0 bases from J, with 6 bases between. The V gene's germline CDR1 is LNHDA and CDR2 SQIVND (reference sequence). The chain's CDR3 is CASSMAYSNQPQHF. CDR3 DNA sequence: TGTGCCAGTAGTATGGCTTATAGCAATCAGCCCCAGCATTTT.

V is TRBV30 and J is TRBJ1-1; D uncertain. V was shortened by 2 bases and J by 1 base, with 11 bases between the two germline ends. This CDR3 is built from 14 residues. Germline V CDR1 and CDR2: GTSNPN, SVGIG (reference sequence). The DNA for the CDR3 is TGTGCCTGGAGTCGGGTCCCTACGAACACTGAAGCTTTCTTT. It yields the protein CAWSRVPTNTEAFF.

This clone has only one observation. The genes are TRBV6-6 and TRBJ2-1; 8 positions match TRBD2. Germline V gene sequence: CDR1 MNHNY, CDR2 SVGAGI (reference sequence). V dropped 2 bases and J dropped 8; count of bases not matched to a gene: 11. The length of the CDR3 is 16 residues. This CDR3 is CASSYHPGGPGHEQFF. DNA of the CDR3: TGTGCCAGCAGTTACCATCCGGGGGGGCCCGGGCATGAGCAGTTCTTC.

The V gene is TRBV4-1, the J gene TRBJ1-4; D might be TRBD1 (5 bases). The CDR3 extends over 14 amino acids. V was clipped by 2 bases and J by 8 bases, with 12 bases between them. Germline V lookup: CDR1 MGHRA, CDR2 YSYEKL. The CDR3 sequence: CASSQTRTGEKLFF. The CDR3 region has the DNA TGCGCCAGCAGCCAAACCCGTACAGGAGAAAAACTGTTTTTT.

The rearrangement links TRBV4-1 to TRBJ1-5; no clear D gene. The CDR3 is made up of 16 amino acids. The V gene lost 0 bases and the J gene lost 3 bases, with 12 bases spanning the gap. The germline V gene encodes CDR1 MGHRA and CDR2 YSYEKL. CDR3 protein: CASSQDTGRVNQPQHF. DNA of the CDR3: TGCGCCAGCAGCCAAGATACGGGAAGGGTCAATCAGCCCCAGCATTTT.

The chain carries TRBV6-6 and TRBJ2-7; the match to TRBD2 covers 11 bases. The CDR3 runs 14 residues. The germline V gene has CDR1 MNHNY and CDR2 SVGAGI (reference sequence). The V and J ends lost 2 bases and 7 bases, in that order; junction bases with no gene match: 4. The DNA of the CDR3 is TGTGCCAGCAGTTACGGGACTAGCGGTTATGAGCAGTACTTC. This gives the protein CASSYGTSGYEQYF.

The chain is built from TRBV30 and TRBJ2-7, with 12 nucleotides matching TRBD1. Germline CDR1 reads GTSNPN; CDR2 reads SVGIG (reference sequence). There are 14 residues in the CDR3. V lost 4 bases to trimming and J lost 4 bases; unmatched junction nucleotides: 5. In DNA, the CDR3 is TGTGCCTGGACAAAGGGACAGGGGGCATACGAGCAGTACTTC. The encoded protein is CAWTKGQGAYEQYF.